Following are 5 T cell receptor beta chains from one sample sequenced in a study of blood T cells in healthy people across ages. A second PCR of 7 to 11 cycles used a sample-barcoded 5' primer and a J-beta primer mix. TCRdb reanalysed the 5' RACE reads using MiXCR and keeps one entry per CDR3 protein. The data hold 1.5 million to 2 million distinct CDR3 sequences, with roughly 49% observed a single time. Sample: blood. The receptors shown here come from a woman in her forties in good health.

The chain couples TRBV27 to TRBJ1-6; TRBD1 agrees at 7 bases. The germline CDR1 and CDR2 sequences are MNHEY and SMNVEV (reference sequence). Losses at the gene ends were 6 bases for V and 10 bases for J; bases not matched to a gene: 12. The CDR3 runs to 15 residues. Here the CDR3 DNA reads TGTGCCAGCAGAGAATACGACAGGGTTGACTCACCCCTCCACTTT. Translating gives CASREYDRVDSPLHF.

A remark on this clonotype: Its ends do not fully match the called genes, so a read error is possible. The chain employs TRBV9 and TRBJ2-3, with a weak D call TRBD2 (5 bases). CDR3 length: 13 residues. Germline V gene sequence: CDR1 SGDLS, CDR2 YYNGEE. CDR3 bases: TGCGCCAGCAGCGGCTCTGGCACAGATACGCAGTATTTT. Translating it yields CASSGSGTDTQYF.

This clonotype occurred a few times. The chain recombines TRBV15 with TRBJ2-7; the match to TRBD2 covers 7 bases. The CDR3 runs to 18 residues. Germline loops: CDR1 LNHNV, CDR2 YYDKDF (reference sequence). With 0 bases clipped from V and 4 bases from J, the junction kept 15 bases outside the gene matches. This CDR3 is CATSRDMARGEAPYEQYF. The CDR3 region has the DNA TGTGCCACCAGCAGAGATATGGCTCGGGGGGAGGCCCCTTACGAGCAGTACTTC. The variable domain in full, completed from reference TRBV15 and TRBJ2-7, reads DAMVIQNPRYQVTQFGKPVTLSCSQTLNHNVMYWYQQKSSQAPKLLFHYYDKDFNNEADTPDNFQSRRPNTSFCFLDIRSPGLGDTAMYLCATSRDMARGEAPYEQYFGPGTRLTVT.

This clonotype was picked up one time. The chain carries TRBV20-1 and TRBJ1-2; 11 positions match TRBD1. CDR1 is DFQATT and CDR2 is SNEGSKA in the germline V gene (reference sequence). The trim removed 5 bases at V and 4 bases at J, leaving 12 bases unmatched. The CDR3 extends over 16 amino acids. The CDR3 nucleotides read TGCAGTGCTCGCCTCTCGGGACAGGGGGGAATCTATGGCTACACCTTC. Encoded protein: CSARLSGQGGIYGYTF.

The genes are TRBV20-1 and TRBJ2-5; unclear D gene. The germline gives CDR1 DFQATT, CDR2 SNEGSKA (reference sequence). V dropped 7 bases and J dropped 4 bases, with 19 bases sitting between them. The CDR3 covers 14 residues. The CDR3 bases are TGCAGTGGGCCTTCGGCGGTCTTTGGAGAGACCCAGTACTTC. Its protein product is CSGPSAVFGETQYF.